This TCR beta chain was recorded in a study of response to subunit inactivated influenza vaccine. As to this clonotype: Antigen specificity is unknown.

TCRdb processed the RT-PCR reads anew with MiXCR; each CDR3 protein has one entry. The sample includes about 620,000 distinct CDR3 sequences, around 10% of them seen just once. There are 14 residues in the CDR3. The V end lost 5 bases, the J end lost 1 base, and 12 bases lay between the germline ends. The V gene's germline CDR1 is MNHNS and CDR2 SASEGT. Study-wide results and limits: With each seasonal influenza vaccination, the authors suggested, few new T cells are recruited.

This sample also belongs to another study, concerning T cells expressing NK-cell markers. As that study records: Scientists made TCR beta cDNA using 5'RACE template switching with UMIs. It was sorted CD3+CD56+NKG2C+, CD3+CD56+NKG2C- and CD3+CD56-NKG2C+ T cells that supplied the TCR beta repertoires. HCMV seropositivity marked seven of the eight sequenced donors; one was seronegative. These same clonotypes (in several donors) also led the CD3+CD56-NKG2C+ fraction.

The gene calls are TRBV6-1 and TRBJ2-7; D is perhaps TRBD1 (6 bases). The receptor's source is a middle-aged man who received an inactivated influenza vaccine. Sequences were derived from PBMCs from blood, sampled on the day of vaccination. The CDR3 nucleotides read TGTGCCAGCAGTCAACAGGGCCCTTCCTACGAGCAGTACTTC. Residues: CASSQQGPSYEQYF.